This T cell receptor (beta chain) was obtained from a study of T cell repertoires in cytomegalovirus infection. Study outcomes and limitations: HLA-C-restricted CMV-specific TCR beta clonotypes prevailed in the ex vivo response.

The CDR3 has 16 residues. V dropped 3 bases and J dropped 0 bases, with 15 bases sitting between them. Per germline, CDR1 LGHNA and CDR2 YSLEER. MiXCR was run by TCRdb on the reads, yielding one entry per CDR3 protein. The sample lists 150,000 to 200,000 distinct CDR3 sequences; about a tenth were seen once. The table lists this clonotype with many counts. As yet, its antigen is unknown. This chain connects TRBV4-3 to TRBJ2-7; a weak D match, TRBD1 (5 bases). Sequencing used PBMCs. This receptor was identified in a human donor in good health (CMV status not recorded). Some clones in this sample may be carry-over from other donors' samples. The CDR3 here is CASSQDRAGLSYEQYF. For the CDR3, the DNA is TGCGCCAGCAGCCAGGACCGAGCAGGGCTCTCCTACGAGCAGTACTTC.